What follows are 13 T cell receptor beta chains derived from one specimen sequenced in a study of shared clonotypes between healthy human individuals. The assay was immunoSEQ multiplex PCR, and TCRdb's table has in-frame clones only and misses some. The repertoire consists of about 560,000 clones, with around 78% occurring once and the leading ten covering 12%. Sequencing was performed on PBMCs. Every receptor here comes from a woman aged 40 to 55 in good health. Some clones in this sample may be carry-over from other donors' samples.

This clone was picked up one time. The chain uses TRBV7-2 and TRBJ1-2, with D unclear. V was pared by 3 bases and J by 8 bases, with 10 bases between. The CDR3 covers 12 residues. Germline values: CDR1 SGHTA, CDR2 FQGNSA. CDR3 sequence reads: CASSFLGRGYTF. DNA for the CDR3: TGTGCCAGCAGCTTCCTTGGAAGAGGCTACACCTTC. The full variable domain, completed using reference TRBV7-2 and TRBJ1-2, is GAGVSQSPSNKVTEKGKDVELRCDPISGHTALYWYRQSLGQGLEFLIYFQGNSAPDKSGLPSDRFSAERTGGSVSTLTIQRTQQEDSAVYLCASSFLGRGYTFGSGTRLTVV.

The CDR3 loop is CASSDRQGDDIQYF. The CDR3 region has the DNA TGCGCCAGCAGCGACAGACAGGGAGATGACATTCAGTACTTC. The chain couples TRBV5-1 to TRBJ2-4; 7 bases map to TRBD1. CDR3 size: 14 residues. CDR1 and CDR2 from the germline V gene are SGHRS and YFSETQ. Trimming removed 4 bases from V and 8 bases from J; junction bases left unmatched: 9. Looking up the rest from reference TRBV5-1 and TRBJ2-4 gives the full variable domain: KAGVTQTPRYLIKTRGQQVTLSCSPISGHRSVSWYQQTPGQGLQFLFEYFSETQRNKGNFPGRFSGRQFSNSRSEMNVSTLELGDSALYLCASSDRQGDDIQYFGAGTRLSVL.

The chain is built from TRBV11-2 and TRBJ2-1; tentative D call: TRBD2 (6 bases). Germline values: CDR1 SGHAT, CDR2 FQNNGV. The CDR3 spans 16 residues. V was pared by 7 bases and J by 2 bases, with 18 bases between. The CDR3 loop is CASTPWGESAYNEQFF. Here the CDR3 DNA reads TGTGCCAGCACACCTTGGGGGGAGTCTGCCTACAATGAGCAGTTCTTC.

The rearrangement joins TRBV6-4 to TRBJ2-3; 9 bases map to TRBD2. V lost 2 bases, J lost 2 bases, and 5 bases stayed unmatched. Germline loops: CDR1 MRHNA, CDR2 SNTAGT. The length of the CDR3 is 16 residues. The CDR3 region has the DNA TGTGCCAGCAGTGACACGGCTAGCGGGGACACAGATACGCAGTATTTT. It specifies CASSDTASGDTDTQYF.

The V and J genes are TRBV7-8 and TRBJ1-1; D gene uncertain. Between the trimmed V and J ends, which lost 5 bases and 10 bases, there was a span of 17 bases. Germline V lookup: CDR1 SGHVS, CDR2 FQNEAQ. The CDR3 is made up of 13 amino acids. CDR3 in DNA: TGTGCCAGCAGCCCCGTGGGTTTAAAGGTAGCTTTCTTT. This sequence encodes CASSPVGLKVAFF.

This chain links TRBV2 with TRBJ2-7; D is tentatively TRBD1 or TRBD2 (5 bases each). The germline V gene has CDR1 SNHLY and CDR2 FYNNEI. Between the trimmed V and J ends, which lost 6 bases and 5 bases, there was a span of 20 bases. This CDR3 spans 15 amino acids. The CDR3 DNA reads as TGTGCCAGCAGGAGAGACGCGACTCGGGGCGACGAGCAGTACTTC. It encodes CASRRDATRGDEQYF.

About this clone itself: This specimen includes other DNA sequences encoding the same CDR3. The chain joins TRBV27 to TRBJ2-5; 14 bases match TRBD2. The CDR3 has 17 residues. CDR1 and CDR2 from the germline V gene are MNHEY and SMNVEV (reference sequence). Trimming removed 0 bases from V and 5 bases from J; junction bases left unmatched: 5. CDR3: CASSLSRLAGGGETQYF. The CDR3 DNA is TGTGCCAGCAGTTTATCGCGACTAGCGGGAGGGGGGGAGACCCAGTACTTC.

This clone appeared a single time. The chain joins TRBV12-5 to TRBJ1-5; TRBD1 might be the D (6 bases). This CDR3 has 15 residues. Trimming cost V 9 bases and J 2 bases, with 17 bases left between them. In germline, CDR1 is LGHNT, CDR2 FRNRAP. CDR3 DNA: TGTGCTAGCCAACCTGGAGGGGGAGGCAATCAGCCCCAGCATTTT. Protein sequence: CASQPGGGGNQPQHF.

The chain is built from TRBV7-3 and TRBJ2-1; 8 bases map to TRBD1. From germline, CDR1 is SGHTA and CDR2 FQGTGA. The V and J ends lost 5 bases and 2 bases, in that order; junction bases with no gene match: 5. The CDR3 spans 15 residues. The CDR3 nucleotides are TGTGCCAGCAGCAAGGACAGGGCCGCCTACAATGAGCAGTTCTTC. This translates into CASSKDRAAYNEQFF.

Here the CDR3 DNA reads TGTGCCAGCTCACCGACACCTAACACTGAAGCTTTCTTT. This codes for CASSPTPNTEAFF. The chain recombines TRBV18 with TRBJ1-1, with no clear D. Looked up from germline, CDR1 is KGHSH and CDR2 is LQKENI. There are 13 residues in the CDR3. Trimming shortened V by 3 bases and J by 2 bases, and 7 bases separated the two germline ends.

The rearrangement uses TRBV4-2 and TRBJ1-6; D is uncertain. The CDR3 has 13 amino acids. CDR1 and CDR2 (germline): LGHNA, YNFKEQ. With 0 bases removed from V and 8 bases from J, the gap between germline ends came to 5 bases. The CDR3 DNA reads TGTGCCAGCAGCCAAGATTATGATTCACCCCTCCACTTT. Amino acids: CASSQDYDSPLHF.

This clone was counted a few times. The CDR3 nucleotides read TGTGCCACCATGGGGAGACCCGGGGAGCTGTTTTTT. Translated, it gives CATMGRPGELFF. The gene calls are TRBV15 and TRBJ2-2; D is possibly TRBD2 (5 bases). Germline loops: CDR1 LNHNV, CDR2 YYDKDF (reference sequence). This CDR3 region has 12 residues. V dropped 7 bases and J dropped 6 bases, with 9 bases sitting between them.

The sample holds a few counts of this clone. The V gene is TRBV14, the J gene TRBJ1-3, with TRBD1 as a possible D gene (6 bases). CDR1 SGHDN and CDR2 FVKESK come from the germline V gene. V was trimmed by 5 bases and J by 0 bases, leaving 14 bases between them. This CDR3 contains 16 residues. The CDR3 region has the DNA TGTGCCAGCAGCGCTAGACAGGTTCGCTCTGGAAACACCATATATTTT. It yields the protein CASSARQVRSGNTIYF.